These 24 T cell receptor beta chains share one sample of origin, sequenced in a study of T cells in Graves' hyperthyroidism and ophthalmopathy. Researchers amplified the TCR beta CDR3 regions from RNA transcripts. RT-PCR in the first round (using the HTBI primer set) targeted the TCR CDR3. TCRdb itself ran the multiplex PCR reads through MiXCR, one entry per CDR3 protein. The sample lists a few hundred thousand distinct CDR3 sequences, approximately 12% occurring once. The sample was blood. All receptors derive from a man aged 25-45 years with Graves' hyperthyroidism that later progressed to Graves' ophthalmopathy.

This rearrangement joins TRBV6-2 or TRBV6-3 to TRBJ2-2, with unresolved D. In germline, CDR1 is MNHEY, CDR2 SVGEGT. Trimming shortened V by 0 bases and J by 3 bases, and 14 bases separated the two germline ends. The CDR3 is 17 amino acids. This CDR3 reads CASSYSSPKGHTGELFF. The CDR3 DNA reads as TGTGCCAGCAGTTACTCGAGCCCTAAAGGGCACACCGGGGAGCTGTTTTTT.

This clonotype was counted ten times or more. J is TRBJ1-1 and V is TRBV20-1; TRBD1 is a possible D gene (5 bases). CDR1 is DFQATT and CDR2 is SNEGSKA in the germline V gene (reference sequence). Trimming removed 5 bases from V and 0 bases from J, with 7 bases in between. This CDR3 contains 12 residues. Here the CDR3 DNA reads TGCAGTGCTGTAGGGGTGAACACTGAAGCTTTCTTT. Amino acids: CSAVGVNTEAFF.

This clonotype was detected ten times or more. The rearrangement uses TRBV2 and TRBJ2-1; 13 bases align to TRBD2. Trimming cost V 9 bases and J 4 bases; bases outside gene matches: 3. CDR3 length: 14 amino acids. Looked up from germline, CDR1 is SNHLY and CDR2 is FYNNEI. CDR3 nucleotides: TGTGCCAGTAGGGGACTAGCGGGGTACAATGAGCAGTTCTTC. This codes for CASRGLAGYNEQFF. Based on the CDR3 plus reference TRBV2 and TRBJ2-1, the full variable domain is EPEVTQTPSHQVTQMGQEVILRCVPISNHLYFYWYRQILGQKVEFLVSFYNNEISEKSEIFDDQFSVERPDGSNFTLKIRSTKLEDSAMYFCASRGLAGYNEQFFGPGTRLTVL.

This chain connects TRBV7-9 to TRBJ2-1; no definite D call. Germline V gene sequence: CDR1 SEHNR, CDR2 FQNEAQ (reference sequence). The CDR3 runs to 8 residues. V dropped 3 bases and J dropped 15 bases, with 3 bases sitting between them. The CDR3 loop is CASSFLFF. Written as DNA, the CDR3 is TGTGCCAGCAGCTTTTTGTTCTTC. Combining the CDR3 with reference TRBV7-9 and TRBJ2-1 gives the whole variable domain DTGVSQNPRHKITKRGQNVTFRCDPISEHNRLYWYRQTLGQGPEFLTYFQNEAQLEKSRLLSDRFSAERPKGSFSTLEIQRTEQGDSAMYLCASSFLFFGPGTRLTVL.

Of note for this clonotype: A much more abundant neighbour one base away suggests this may be a read error. The genes are TRBV3-1 and TRBJ2-5, with D tentatively TRBD2 (6 bases). The CDR3 is 14 residues long. Germline CDR1 is LGHDT and CDR2 is YNNKEL (reference sequence). In DNA, the CDR3 is TGTACCAGCAGCTACCGGGACTTTAAAGAGACCCAGTACTTC. It translates to CTSSYRDFKETQYF.

This clonotype was counted ten times or more. The V and J genes are TRBV11-2 and TRBJ1-1; D is uncertain. In germline, CDR1 is SGHAT, CDR2 FQNNGV. With 2 bases removed from V and 3 bases from J, the gap between germline ends came to 13 bases. The length of the CDR3 is 15 residues. The CDR3 region is CASSLRRWAHTEAFF. CDR3 DNA sequence: TGTGCCAGCAGCTTACGAAGATGGGCACACACTGAAGCTTTCTTT. Supplemented by reference TRBV11-2 and TRBJ1-1, the full variable domain reads EAGVAQSPRYKIIEKRQSVAFWCNPISGHATLYWYQQILGQGPKLLIQFQNNGVVDDSQLPKDRFSAERLKGVDSTLKIQPAKLEDSAVYLCASSLRRWAHTEAFFGQGTRLTVV.

This clonotype has a single count. A much bigger clone sits one base away, suggesting this may be a read error. The chain links TRBV6-2 or TRBV6-3 to TRBJ2-2; D call uncertain. The CDR3 runs to 14 residues. Germline V gene lookup returns CDR1 MNHEY and CDR2 SVGEGT. The CDR3: CTSSYEGSGGELFF. The CDR3 bases are TGTACCAGCAGTTACGAAGGGTCCGGCGGGGAGCTGTTTTTT.

The chain combines TRBV20-1 with TRBJ1-1; D is ambiguous. Germline loops: CDR1 DFQATT, CDR2 SNEGSKA (reference sequence). This CDR3 has 15 amino acids. Trimming removed 0 bases from V and 2 bases from J, with 13 bases in between. CDR3 nucleotides: TGCAGTGCTAGAGAACCTCAGGTATTAAACACTGAAGCTTTCTTT. It yields the protein CSAREPQVLNTEAFF.

This clonotype was detected many times. CDR3 loop: CASSFYSRVNTEAFF. The CDR3 DNA sequence: TGTGCCAGTAGTTTCTACTCCAGGGTCAACACTGAAGCTTTCTTT. The chain links TRBV19 to TRBJ1-1; a possible D gene is TRBD1 (5 bases). V lost 5 bases and J lost 2, with 15 bases in between. The CDR3 runs to 15 residues. Germline-derived CDR1 and CDR2 are LNHDA and SQIVND (reference sequence).

This clonotype was detected only a few times. This chain joins TRBV9 and TRBJ2-1; TRBD1 aligns across 7 bases. Trimming took 0 bases from V and 5 from J; bases not matched to a gene: 2. The CDR3 has 14 residues. Germline loops: CDR1 SGDLS, CDR2 YYNGEE. CDR3 nucleotide sequence: TGTGCCAGCAGCGTAGGGGACAGAGACAATGAGCAGTTCTTC. Encoded protein: CASSVGDRDNEQFF.

This clonotype was picked up many times. This sequence joins TRBV7-2 and TRBJ2-2; the D gene is possibly TRBD1 (6 bases). Germline V gene data show CDR1 as SGHTA and CDR2 as FQGNSA. This CDR3 is 15 amino acids long. Trimming took off 2 bases at V and 3 bases at J, with 10 bases between the two ends. This chain's CDR3 is CASSLLGADTGELFF. DNA of the CDR3: TGTGCCAGCAGCTTACTGGGGGCGGACACCGGGGAGCTGTTTTTT.

This clonotype appeared a few times. V gene TRBV4-1 combines with J gene TRBJ1-1; D is uncertain. The V gene lost 2 bases and the J gene lost 1 base, with 8 bases spanning the gap. There are 14 residues in the CDR3. The germline V gene has CDR1 MGHRA and CDR2 YSYEKL. CDR3 sequence: CASSQPLRNTEAFF. CDR3 nucleotides: TGCGCCAGCAGCCAACCCCTAAGGAACACTGAAGCTTTCTTT.

This clonotype showed up just a few times. This chain connects TRBV7-6 to TRBJ2-1, with TRBD1 as a possible D gene (5 bases). V was trimmed by 4 bases and J by 8 bases, leaving 18 bases between them. The germline gives CDR1 SGHVS, CDR2 FNYEAQ. The CDR3 is 15 residues long. Here the CDR3 reads CASSSVTVYMYEQFF. DNA of the CDR3: TGTGCCAGCAGCTCGGTGACAGTGTACATGTATGAGCAGTTCTTC. Together with reference TRBV7-6 and TRBJ2-1, the CDR3 gives the full variable domain: GAGVSQSPRYKVTKRGQDVALRCDPISGHVSLYWYRQALGQGPEFLTYFNYEAQQDKSGLPNDRFSAERPEGSISTLTIQRTEQRDSAMYRCASSSVTVYMYEQFFGPGTRLTVL.

This clonotype was seen repeatedly, ten times or more. The chain uses TRBV6-1 and TRBJ1-2, with TRBD1 as a possible D gene (6 bases). V was shortened by 5 bases and J by 6 bases, with 16 bases between the two germline ends. The CDR3 spans 14 residues. The V gene's germline CDR1 is MNHNS and CDR2 SASEGT. This chain's CDR3 is CASSKDRPGDGYTF. In DNA, the CDR3 is TGTGCCAGCAGTAAGGACAGACCTGGCGATGGCTACACCTTC.

This clonotype was counted a few times. This chain joins TRBV18 and TRBJ2-7; D gene uncertain. Trimming cost V 1 base and J 3 bases, with 10 bases left between them. Germline V lookup: CDR1 KGHSH, CDR2 LQKENI. This CDR3 comprises 14 residues. This CDR3 reads CASSPQSRVYEQYF. CDR3 DNA: TGTGCCAGCTCACCACAGTCCCGGGTCTACGAGCAGTACTTC.

In this sample, this clonotype turned up a few times. This rearrangement joins TRBV24-1 to TRBJ1-5; D not resolved. There are 16 residues in the CDR3. Trimming shortened V by 3 bases and J by 7 bases, and 18 bases separated the two germline ends. CDR1 is KGHDR and CDR2 is SFDVKD in the germline V gene. DNA for the CDR3: TGTGCCACCAGTGATCCCCGGTTAAGCGCTGGCCAGCCCCAGCATTTT. It translates to CATSDPRLSAGQPQHF.

This clonotype has more than one count but fewer than ten. V is TRBV15 and J is TRBJ1-2; D might be TRBD1 (6 bases). Deletions cut 0 bases from V and 2 bases from J, with 10 bases between. This CDR3 has 15 amino acids. The germline gives CDR1 LNHNV, CDR2 YYDKDF (reference sequence). The CDR3 protein is CATSRDRGANYGYTF. CDR3 coding DNA: TGTGCCACCAGCAGAGATCGGGGGGCCAACTATGGCTACACCTTC.

This clonotype showed up many times. The chain joins TRBV10-3 to TRBJ1-1; no clear D. Trimming removed 6 bases from V and 4 bases from J, with 9 bases in between. The CDR3 totals 12 residues. CDR1 ENHRY and CDR2 SYGVKD come from the germline V gene. DNA of the CDR3: TGTGCCATCAGGGGAGTACGCACTGAAGCTTTCTTT. Protein product: CAIRGVRTEAFF.

The table lists this clonotype with many counts. This chain uses TRBV24-1 with TRBJ1-5; 10 bases are shared with TRBD1. Germline values: CDR1 KGHDR, CDR2 SFDVKD. The CDR3 is 15 residues long. The trim removed 3 bases at V and 6 bases at J, leaving 4 bases unmatched. CDR3 amino acids: CATSDRGQGFQPQHF. The CDR3 DNA reads as TGTGCCACCAGTGATAGGGGACAGGGGTTTCAGCCCCAGCATTTT.

This clonotype has at least ten counts. V gene TRBV28 combines with J gene TRBJ2-2, with a weak D call TRBD1 (7 bases). Germline lookup yields CDR1 MDHEN and CDR2 SYDVKM. The CDR3 extends over 17 amino acids. V dropped 4 bases and J dropped 1 base, with 16 bases sitting between them. CDR3 DNA sequence: TGTGCCAGCAGTTCGCCCAGGGGGGTCGTGAACACCGGGGAGCTGTTTTTT. Protein sequence: CASSSPRGVVNTGELFF.

This clonotype was picked up many times. The rearrangement uses TRBV27 and TRBJ1-4; a weak D match, TRBD1 (6 bases). Trimming took 0 bases from V and 2 from J, leaving 10 bases between them. This CDR3 has 16 residues. Germline loops: CDR1 MNHEY, CDR2 SMNVEV (reference sequence). The CDR3 spells CASSLSRGGTNEKLFF. The DNA of the CDR3 is TGTGCCAGCAGTTTATCGAGGGGGGGCACTAATGAAAAACTGTTTTTT.

This clonotype was recorded at least ten times. The CDR3 DNA reads TGTGCCAGCAGCCTACTCAACCGGGACACTTCAGCGACTTTCTTT. This codes for CASSLLNRDTSATFF. This sequence joins TRBV3-1 and TRBJ1-1, with a weak D call TRBD1 (6 bases). Germline loops: CDR1 LGHDT, CDR2 YNNKEL (reference sequence). The CDR3 runs to 15 residues. V was cut by 4 bases and J by 12 bases, with 24 bases left in between.

V is TRBV11-3 and J is TRBJ2-7; tentative D call: TRBD1 (6 bases). CDR1 is SGHNT, CDR2 YENEEA, per germline. This CDR3 contains 14 residues. V was pared by 6 bases and J by 6 bases, with 18 bases between. As DNA, the CDR3 is TGTGCCAGCAGAATCGGGACATCCGTATCCGAGCAGTACTTC. Translating it yields CASRIGTSVSEQYF.

This clonotype was counted many times. The V call is TRBV6-2 or TRBV6-3, the J call TRBJ2-7; D call uncertain. The CDR3 has 13 amino acids. V lost 2 bases, J lost 2 bases, and 7 bases lay in between. Germline V gene data show CDR1 as MNHEY and CDR2 as SVGEGT. The CDR3: CASSYEATYEQYF. The CDR3, as DNA: TGTGCCAGCAGTTACGAGGCAACCTACGAGCAGTACTTC.